These 3 T cell receptor beta chains originate from one sample sequenced in a study of CD8+ T cells in alopecia areata. The treatment here: oral pan-JAK inhibitor, 5-10 mg twice daily. Once RNA had been extracted, it was reverse transcribed into cDNA to act as the sequencing template. Here immunoSEQ multiplex PCR was the method, and the copy in TCRdb shows in-frame clones only, minus some. The sample shows roughly 250,000 clones, around three fifths of them seen only once. The specimen was CD4+ T cells sorted from blood, collected at week 52, from a patient treated with tofacitinib. The receptors derive from a human donor with alopecia areata.

The chain couples TRBV2 to TRBJ1-2; no clear D. This CDR3 is 13 amino acids long. Germline CDR1 reads SNHLY; CDR2 reads FYNNEI. Trimming took off 0 bases at V and 5 bases at J, with 7 bases between the two ends. The CDR3 is CASSEASSYGYTF. CDR3 coding DNA: TGTGCCAGCAGTGAAGCGAGTTCATATGGCTACACCTTC.

This rearrangement joins TRBV4-3 to TRBJ2-7, with D perhaps matching TRBD2 (6 bases). V was shortened by 0 bases and J by 3 bases, with 12 bases between the two germline ends. The CDR3 extends over 15 amino acids. Germline assignment: CDR1 LGHNA and CDR2 YSLEER. CDR3 in amino acids: CASSQEAGPYYEQYF. CDR3 nucleotides: TGCGCCAGCAGCCAAGAGGCGGGGCCGTACTACGAGCAGTACTTC.

The CDR3 bases are TGTGCCAGCACTCCAGGGAAAGAGACCCAGTACTTC. Its translation is CASTPGKETQYF. The V and J genes are TRBV25-1 and TRBJ2-5; perhaps TRBD1 as D (5 bases). The CDR3 sequence is 12 residues long. The V end was cut by 7 bases, the J end by 3 bases, with 9 bases between. The germline V gene encodes CDR1 MGHDK and CDR2 SYGVNS. The whole variable domain, remainder taken from reference TRBV25-1 and TRBJ2-5, is EADIYQTPRYLVIGTGKKITLECSQTMGHDKMYWYQQDPGMELHLIHYSYGVNSTEKGDLSSESTVSRIRTEHFPLTLESARPSHTSQYLCASTPGKETQYFGPGTRLLVL.